This T cell receptor (beta chain) was documented in a study of blood T cell repertoires in COVID-19. This clone was recorded once. Trimming stripped 3 bases from V and 0 bases from J, with 14 bases between. The germline V gene encodes CDR1 SGHRS and CDR2 YFSETQ. This CDR3 contains 16 residues. Libraries were prepared by immunoSEQ multiplex PCR; TCRdb keeps only in-frame clonotypes and omits some of them. The sample holds 100,000 or so clones; about 86% are singletons and the top ten take 10% to 15%. V usage is TRBV5-1 and J usage is TRBJ2-3; D may be TRBD2 (5 bases). The source of this sequence is a woman aged 55-70 years in a cohort sampled during active or convalescent COVID-19. Material: peripheral blood. The CDR3 coding sequence is TGCGCCAGCAGCTCTGAGGGCAGATCTAGCACAGATACGCAGTATTTT. As protein: CASSSEGRSSTDTQYF.